The 22 T cell receptor beta chains below were found in one sample sequenced in a study of PD-L1 blockade in urothelial cancer. Libraries were prepared by immunoSEQ multiplex PCR; TCRdb keeps only in-frame clonotypes and omits some of them. The data hold 95,000 to 100,000 clones, with around 87% observed a single time. The time point was: pretreatment peripheral blood. The sequencing used PBMCs, collected around atezolizumab (anti-PD-L1) treatment. Source of these receptors: a man in his fifties or sixties with urothelial cancer.

CDR3: CASSWTTSWTGGWEQFF. In DNA form, the CDR3 reads TGCGCCAGCAGCTGGACCACCTCCTGGACAGGGGGCTGGGAGCAGTTCTTC. The chain carries TRBV5-1 and TRBJ2-1; 11 bases map to TRBD1. The CDR3 loop spans 17 amino acids. Germline V gene lookup returns CDR1 SGHRS and CDR2 YFSETQ. The V and J ends lost 3 bases and 10 bases, in that order; junction bases with no gene match: 15.

This chain joins TRBV11-2 and TRBJ2-2, with TRBD1 matching 8 bases. V lost 5 bases to trimming and J lost 5 bases; unmatched junction nucleotides: 7. The CDR3 runs 15 residues. Germline-derived CDR1 and CDR2 are SGHAT and FQNNGV. The CDR3 region is CASSKDRAGTGELFF. DNA for the CDR3: TGTGCCAGCAGCAAGGACAGGGCGGGTACCGGGGAGCTGTTTTTT.

CDR3 in amino acids: CASSAGTSNTQYF. Here the CDR3 DNA reads TGTGCCAGCAGCGCCGGGACTAGCAATACGCAGTATTTT. V gene TRBV9 combines with J gene TRBJ2-3; 9 nucleotides agree with TRBD2. After removal of 3 bases from V and 7 bases from J, the junction contained 3 bases not matched to a gene. CDR1 SGDLS and CDR2 YYNGEE come from the germline V gene. The CDR3 is 13 residues long.

This clone was seen once. V and J are TRBV7-2 and TRBJ2-7, with 7 nucleotides matching TRBD1. CDR1 is SGHTA, CDR2 FQGNSA, per germline. V shed 5 bases and J 4 bases; nucleotides not matched to a gene: 2. The CDR3 is 12 amino acids. DNA for the CDR3: TGTGCCAGCAGCCCAGGGGGTTACGAGCAGTACTTC. It is translated as CASSPGGYEQYF.

V is TRBV9 and J is TRBJ1-4, with TRBD1 as a possible D gene (6 bases). Between the trimmed V and J ends, which lost 3 bases and 8 bases, there was a span of 26 bases. CDR1 is SGDLS, CDR2 YYNGEE, per germline. CDR3 length equals 18 residues. The CDR3 DNA sequence: TGTGCCAGCAGCGCGACCCTGGGACATGGGAGGGTTAGGGAAAAACTGTTTTTT. Translating gives CASSATLGHGRVREKLFF. Filled out from reference TRBV9 and TRBJ1-4, the complete variable domain reads DSGVTQTPKHLITATGQRVTLRCSPRSGDLSVYWYQQSLDQGLQFLIQYYNGEERAKGNILERFSAQQFPDLHSELNLSSLELGDSALYFCASSATLGHGRVREKLFFGSGTQLSVL.

This chain links TRBV7-2 with TRBJ2-7, with a weak D call TRBD1 (6 bases). This CDR3 comprises 15 residues. V lost 3 bases, J lost 0 bases, and 12 bases lay in between. Germline lookup yields CDR1 SGHTA and CDR2 FQGNSA. CDR3 protein: CASSLGRGASYEQYF. DNA of the CDR3: TGTGCCAGCAGCTTGGGCAGGGGAGCCTCCTACGAGCAGTACTTC. Based on the CDR3 plus reference TRBV7-2 and TRBJ2-7, the full variable domain is GAGVSQSPSNKVTEKGKDVELRCDPISGHTALYWYRQSLGQGLEFLIYFQGNSAPDKSGLPSDRFSAERTGGSVSTLTIQRTQQEDSAVYLCASSLGRGASYEQYFGPGTRLTVT.

V gene TRBV19 combines with J gene TRBJ2-3; D perhaps matches TRBD2 (6 bases). This CDR3 spans 15 amino acids. Germline values: CDR1 LNHDA, CDR2 SQIVND (reference sequence). V gave up 2 bases and J gave up 0 bases, with 9 bases separating them. The CDR3 DNA is TGTGCCAGTAGTATACGGGGGTCAAGCACAGATACGCAGTATTTT. Amino acid sequence: CASSIRGSSTDTQYF.

V is TRBV9 and J is TRBJ1-4, with D possibly matching TRBD1 (5 bases). Deletions cut 0 bases from V and 8 bases from J, with 14 bases between. The CDR3 totals 15 residues. The germline CDR1 and CDR2 sequences are SGDLS and YYNGEE. The CDR3 DNA reads TGTGCCAGCAGCGTAGAGGGGCAGGGTCGGGAAAAACTGTTTTTT. Translating gives CASSVEGQGREKLFF. Supplemented by reference TRBV9 and TRBJ1-4, the full variable domain reads DSGVTQTPKHLITATGQRVTLRCSPRSGDLSVYWYQQSLDQGLQFLIQYYNGEERAKGNILERFSAQQFPDLHSELNLSSLELGDSALYFCASSVEGQGREKLFFGSGTQLSVL.

This chain links TRBV10-3 with TRBJ2-2; 10 bases map to TRBD2. Germline V gene sequence: CDR1 ENHRY, CDR2 SYGVKD. The CDR3 contains 16 residues. V lost 0 bases and J lost 5; bases outside the gene matches: 3. The CDR3 is CAISESSGRRTGELFF. The DNA for the CDR3 is TGTGCCATCAGTGAGTCTAGCGGGAGGAGGACCGGGGAGCTGTTTTTT.

V usage is TRBV9 and J usage is TRBJ2-1; TRBD2 aligns across 7 bases. Germline trimming cut 3 bases from V and 3 bases from J; bases unmatched to any gene: 0. CDR1 is SGDLS, CDR2 YYNGEE, per germline. CDR3 length: 13 residues. This chain's CDR3 is CASSASGYNEQFF. CDR3 DNA sequence: TGTGCCAGCAGCGCTAGCGGCTACAATGAGCAGTTCTTC.

The genes are TRBV9 and TRBJ1-3; D not resolved. Germline loops: CDR1 SGDLS, CDR2 YYNGEE. Deletions cut 0 bases from V and 1 base from J, with 8 bases between. The CDR3 totals 15 residues. The DNA of the CDR3 is TGTGCCAGCAGCGTAGTTGGAGGTTCTGGAAACACCATATATTTT. Amino acids: CASSVVGGSGNTIYF.

The V and J genes are TRBV9 and TRBJ1-1; D gene uncertain. In germline, CDR1 is SGDLS, CDR2 YYNGEE. The CDR3 has 14 amino acids. V was pared by 0 bases and J by 7 bases, with 13 bases between. For the CDR3, the DNA is TGTGCCAGCAGCGTAGAGCAGGAATGGCGTGAAGCTTTCTTT. It specifies CASSVEQEWREAFF.

This clone was recorded once. This chain joins TRBV5-8 and TRBJ2-5; 8 nucleotides align to TRBD1. The CDR3 has 15 residues. Germline lookup yields CDR1 SGHTS and CDR2 YDEGEE. The ends lost 0 bases at V and 5 bases at J; junction bases unmatched: 6. The CDR3 nucleotides read TGTGCCAGCAGCTTGGCTGGCAGGGGGCGGGAGACCCAGTACTTC. It specifies CASSLAGRGRETQYF.

V gene TRBV6-5 combines with J gene TRBJ2-2; TRBD1 matches at 8 bases. The CDR3 loop spans 13 amino acids. Germline CDR1 and CDR2: MNHEY and SVGAGI. DNA for the CDR3: TGTGGCTTGACAGGGGAAGGGACCGGGGAGCTGTTTTTT. Translated: CGLTGEGTGELFF.

The rearrangement uses TRBV13 and TRBJ2-1, with D possibly TRBD1 on 5 matching bases. V shed 5 bases and J shed 3 bases, with 14 bases lying between them. The CDR3 extends over 15 amino acids. The V gene's germline CDR1 is PRHDT and CDR2 FYEKMQ (reference sequence). The chain's CDR3 is CASSLRQPGYNEQFF. CDR3 in DNA: TGTGCCAGCAGCCTACGACAGCCGGGCTACAATGAGCAGTTCTTC.

The chain recombines TRBV28 with TRBJ2-2, with D possibly TRBD1 on 5 matching bases. Trimming removed 9 bases at V and 0 bases at J, with 11 bases between. Germline loops: CDR1 MDHEN, CDR2 SYDVKM. The CDR3 spans 14 residues. The CDR3 DNA reads TGTGCCAGTAAAATGACAGCGAACACCGGGGAGCTGTTTTTT. Its protein is CASKMTANTGELFF.

The chain links TRBV11-2 to TRBJ2-7, with D maybe TRBD2 (6 bases). This CDR3 has 14 amino acids. Germline-derived CDR1 and CDR2 are SGHAT and FQNNGV. V was cut by 5 bases and J by 2 bases, with 13 bases left in between. This CDR3 is CASSNPGLAYEQYF. The CDR3 region has the DNA TGTGCCAGCAGCAACCCGGGACTCGCCTACGAGCAGTACTTC.

In its sample, this clone was seen once. The chain uses TRBV5-1 and TRBJ2-5; TRBD2 agrees at 8 bases. This CDR3 is 16 amino acids long. Trimming cost V 6 bases and J 2 bases; bases outside gene matches: 12. In germline, CDR1 is SGHRS, CDR2 YFSETQ. The CDR3: CASNTGAGGAQETQYF. The CDR3 DNA reads TGCGCCAGCAACACTGGGGCGGGGGGTGCACAAGAGACCCAGTACTTC. The whole variable domain, remainder taken from reference TRBV5-1 and TRBJ2-5, is KAGVTQTPRYLIKTRGQQVTLSCSPISGHRSVSWYQQTPGQGLQFLFEYFSETQRNKGNFPGRFSGRQFSNSRSEMNVSTLELGDSALYLCASNTGAGGAQETQYFGPGTRLLVL.

The V gene is TRBV18, the J gene TRBJ1-2, with 12 positions matching TRBD1. The germline CDR1 and CDR2 sequences are KGHSH and LQKENI. The CDR3 runs to 17 residues. J lost 7 bases, V lost 3 bases, and 12 bases had no gene match. The CDR3 region is CASSPMGQGALPGGYTF. The CDR3 nucleotides read TGTGCCAGCTCACCGATGGGACAGGGGGCCTTGCCAGGTGGCTACACCTTC.

The chain recombines TRBV18 with TRBJ2-2; TRBD1 agrees at 7 bases. This CDR3 has 15 residues. V trimming: 1 base; J trimming: 4 bases; junction bases outside the gene matches: 3. Germline lookup yields CDR1 KGHSH and CDR2 LQKENI. This chain's CDR3 is CASSPQGQPTGELFF. The CDR3, as DNA: TGTGCCAGCTCACCACAGGGACAGCCCACCGGGGAGCTGTTTTTT.

The chain joins TRBV5-1 to TRBJ1-2; 11 bases are shared with TRBD1. The CDR3 is made up of 15 amino acids. V lost 3 bases and J lost 5; bases outside the gene matches: 6. Looked up from germline, CDR1 is SGHRS and CDR2 is YFSETQ. The CDR3 bases are TGCGCCAGCAGCTGGCGGGGACAGGGGGTGTATGGCTACACCTTC. It yields the protein CASSWRGQGVYGYTF.

The V and J genes are TRBV4-1 and TRBJ2-5, with TRBD2 identical over 12 bases. CDR3 length: 16 amino acids. Germline V lookup: CDR1 MGHRA, CDR2 YSYEKL. Trimming removed 4 bases from V and 2 bases from J; junction bases left unmatched: 5. The CDR3 DNA reads TGCGCCAGCAGCCCCGCGACTAGCGGGGGTCAAGAGACCCAGTACTTC. It yields the protein CASSPATSGGQETQYF.